This T cell receptor beta chain was documented in a study of blood T cell repertoires in COVID-19. On the study more broadly: The study drew acute and convalescent COVID-19 samples from the United States, Italy and Spain.

Assay used: immunoSEQ multiplex PCR; TCRdb lists only in-frame clones, some missing. This sample has 200,000 to 250,000 clones, with 82% found just once. The CDR3 length is 15 residues. CDR1 and CDR2 from the germline V gene are LGHDT and YNNKEL (reference sequence). V gave up 6 bases and J gave up 8 bases, with 17 bases separating them. This clonotype was sampled from a woman of 80 years or more with acute or convalescent COVID-19. This chain uses TRBV3-1 (or the pseudogene TRBV3-2) with TRBJ1-6, with D perhaps TRBD1 (6 bases). The specimen sequenced was peripheral blood. This CDR3 reads CASRKSGTFYSPLHF. CDR3 bases: TGTGCCAGCAGGAAATCCGGGACATTTTATTCACCCCTCCACTTT.